A selection of T cell receptor beta chains follows, all from one sample in a study of blood T cell repertoires in COVID-19. Method: immunoSEQ multiplex PCR; TCRdb's copy keeps in-frame clones and lacks some. The table lists some 230,000 clones, about four fifths of them singletons, with less than 2.5% in the top ten. The material sequenced was peripheral blood. The receptors derive from a woman in her fifties or sixties with acute or convalescent COVID-19. The CDR3 runs from the conserved cysteine through the conserved F or W. The D gene is left open where the match is weak. Size is stated for part of the rows, as once, few or many counts, or as a class when the clone is expanded.

j_call clone_size v_call d_call cdr3_nt cdr3_aa
TRBJ1-2 NA TRBV6-5 NA TGTGCCAGCAGGCGGGGGGTGATGTCCCTCCCTGGCTACACCTTC CASRRGVMSLPGYTF
TRBJ2-1 once TRBV30 TRBD2 TGTGCCTGGGGTGGGTCTAGCGGGTTCAATGAGCAGTTCTTC CAWGGSSGFNEQFF
TRBJ2-7 NA TRBV30 NA TGTGCCTGGAGTGGCGGGGAGTACGAGCAGTACTTC CAWSGGEYEQYF
TRBJ1-1 NA TRBV6-5 NA TGTGCCAGCAGTTATGGTGTAGCGACCCCGAACACTGAAGCTTTCTTT CASSYGVATPNTEAFF
TRBJ1-4 NA TRBV30 NA TGTGCCTGGAGTGTTGAGAGGGTCGGTGAAAAACTGTTTTTT CAWSVERVGEKLFF
TRBJ2-2 NA TRBV7-2 NA TGTGCCAGCAGCTTAGTAGCGGAGAACACCGGGGAGCTGTTTTTT CASSLVAENTGELFF
TRBJ2-7 once TRBV10-3 TRBD2 TGTGCCATCAGTGCGGGGGGCTACGAGCAGTACTTC CAISAGGYEQYF
TRBJ2-1 NA TRBV27 NA TGTGCCAGCAGTTTAGGAGGGGGGGCGTCCTACAATGAGCAGTTCTTC CASSLGGGASYNEQFF
TRBJ1-5 NA TRBV5-8 NA TGTGCCAGCAGCTTGTTGAATACAGGGAGAAGACCCCAGCATTTT CASSLLNTGRRPQHF
TRBJ1-5 NA TRBV10-2 NA TGCGCCAGCAGGGAGGACGGCTTGGGAGCGCCCCAGCATTTT CASREDGLGAPQHF
TRBJ1-2 NA TRBV4-2 NA TGTGCCAGCAGCCAAGATGTAAATAACTATGGCTACACCTTC CASSQDVNNYGYTF
TRBJ1-2 NA TRBV9 TRBD1 TGTGCCAGCAGCGCGGGACAGGCGGTCTATGGCTACACCTTC CASSAGQAVYGYTF
TRBJ1-4 few TRBV7-9 TRBD1 TGTGCCAGCAGCTTAGCCCAGGGGGGTGAAAAACTGTTTTTT CASSLAQGGEKLFF
TRBJ1-5 NA TRBV6-5 TRBD1 TGTGCCAGCACGGGACAGCCAAATCAGCCCCAGCATTTT CASTGQPNQPQHF
TRBJ2-3 NA TRBV4-2 TRBD2 TGTGCCAGCAGCAGCCGCGGGGGGGCGGTAGATACGCAGTATTTT CASSSRGGAVDTQYF
TRBJ2-1 NA TRBV5-4 TRBD2 TGTGCCAGCACCCTCGCGGGACTAGAAGGTAATAAGCAGTTCTTC CASTLAGLEGNKQFF
TRBJ2-3 NA TRBV11-2 TRBD2 TGTGCCAGCAGCTTAGTAGCGGGGGACACAGATACGCAGTATTTT CASSLVAGDTDTQYF
TRBJ2-1 NA TRBV9 TRBD2 TGTGCCAGCAGCGGTAGCGGGGGGTTTTACAATGAGCAGTTCTTC CASSGSGGFYNEQFF
TRBJ2-3 NA TRBV7-9 TRBD2 TGTGCCAGCCAAGGACCGGGACTAGCAGCAGATACGCAGTATTTT CASQGPGLAADTQYF
TRBJ1-6 NA TRBV4-1 NA TGCGCCAGCAGCCAAGTGGCCCTAGCACCCCTCCACTTT CASSQVALAPLHF
TRBJ2-1 NA TRBV9 TRBD2 TGTGCCAGCACCCCTATCGGGGCGGGGGACGTCAATGAGCAGTTCTTC CASTPIGAGDVNEQFF
TRBJ1-2 NA TRBV6-5 NA TGTGCCAGCCAGTCCCAGATCGACTATGGCTACACCTTC CASQSQIDYGYTF
TRBJ1-3 NA TRBV18 TRBD1 TGTGCCAGCTCAACAGCACAGGGGTTCTCTGGAAACACCATATATTTT CASSTAQGFSGNTIYF
TRBJ1-2 NA TRBV7-2 NA TGTGCCAGCAGCCCCCGGGGGGGTTTCTATGGCTACACCTTC CASSPRGGFYGYTF
TRBJ1-2 NA TRBV19 TRBD1 TGTGCCAGGCGCCACAAACAGGGGGCACGGTATGGCTACACCTTC CARRHKQGARYGYTF
TRBJ2-5 NA TRBV29-1 TRBD1 TGCAGCGTTGAAGAAAAGGGGACAGATTACCAAGAGACCCAGTACTTC CSVEEKGTDYQETQYF
TRBJ2-7 NA TRBV13 NA TGTGCCAGCAGCTATCGCAGGGGATCCTACGAGCAGTACTTC CASSYRRGSYEQYF
TRBJ2-5 NA TRBV28 TRBD2 TGTGCCAGCAGTTCGATAGCGGGGCAAGAGACCCAGTACTTC CASSSIAGQETQYF
TRBJ2-7 NA TRBV5-4 NA TGTGCCAGCAGTTCCGGGACTCGATCCTACGAGCAGTACTTC CASSSGTRSYEQYF
TRBJ1-4 few TRBV28 TRBD1 TGTGCCAGCAGTTTAATGACAGGGGCGAATGAAAAACTGTTTTTT CASSLMTGANEKLFF
TRBJ2-7 NA TRBV5-6 TRBD2 TGTGCCAGCAGCTGGACTAGCGACCACGAGCAGTACTTC CASSWTSDHEQYF
TRBJ1-2 NA TRBV4-3 NA TGCGCCAGCAGCCAAGATCTTGTAGGGGTGGATGGCTACACCTTC CASSQDLVGVDGYTF
TRBJ2-1 NA TRBV4-2 TRBD2 TGTGCCAGCCGGTCTAGCGGGGGGGTGGGGAATGAGCAGTTCTTC CASRSSGGVGNEQFF
TRBJ1-1 NA TRBV4-2 TRBD1 TGTGCCAGCAGCCAGGAAGGGACAGCCATGGAAGCTTTCTTT CASSQEGTAMEAFF
TRBJ1-1 NA TRBV6-6 NA TGTGCCAGCAGTTACAACCAGGGAAGTACTGAAGCTTTCTTT CASSYNQGSTEAFF
TRBJ1-1 NA TRBV7-9 TRBD1 TGTGCCAGCAGCTCGACAGGGGGCAACACTGAAGCTTTCTTT CASSSTGGNTEAFF
TRBJ2-2 NA TRBV9 NA TGTGCCAGCAGCGTCTCCCTAGGGGAGCTGTTTTTT CASSVSLGELFF
TRBJ1-2 NA TRBV6-1 TRBD1 TGTGCCAGCAGTGAAGTCCCGGGTGGACGACAGGGGAAAGCTAACTATGGCTACACCTTC CASSEVPGGRQGKANYGYTF
TRBJ1-2 NA TRBV5-1 TRBD1 TGCGCCAGCAGCACAGGACAGGGCCAAGTCAGGGGCTACACCTTC CASSTGQGQVRGYTF
TRBJ1-1 NA TRBV19 NA TGTGCCAGTAGTACAAAGACGGGAAACACTGAAGCTTTCTTT CASSTKTGNTEAFF
TRBJ2-2 NA TRBV7-3 NA TGTGCCAGCAGCATCCAGGGAAACACCGGGGAGCTGTTTTTT CASSIQGNTGELFF
TRBJ1-2 NA TRBV5-6 NA TGTGCCAGCTCCTACACCGGCAGGATTAACTATGGCTACACCTTC CASSYTGRINYGYTF
TRBJ1-2 NA TRBV4-2 TRBD1 TGTGCCAGCAGCCAAGGTGGACAGGGTCCCACTAACTATGGCTACACCTTC CASSQGGQGPTNYGYTF
TRBJ1-3 NA TRBV6-5 NA TGTGCCAGCAGTTCTGGGGGGTTAGGAAACACCATATATTTT CASSSGGLGNTIYF
TRBJ1-3 NA TRBV3-1/TRBV3-2 NA TGTGCCAGCAGCCAAGATACGTTAGCAGGAAACACCATATATTTT CASSQDTLAGNTIYF
TRBJ1-5 NA TRBV28 TRBD1 TGTGCCAGCAGTTCGACAGGGGGCGCCTATCAGCCCCAGCATTTT CASSSTGGAYQPQHF
TRBJ2-7 once TRBV30 NA TGTGCCTGGAGTGGTCCACCGGCCTACGAGCAGTACTTC CAWSGPPAYEQYF
TRBJ2-1 NA TRBV7-6 NA TGTGCCAGCAGCCCTACCCGTCCCGGGACAAAATACAATGAGCAGTTCTTC CASSPTRPGTKYNEQFF
TRBJ2-4 NA TRBV25-1 NA TGTGCCAGCAGCCCGGCGGGCGGGCAGATTCAGTACTTC CASSPAGGQIQYF
TRBJ1-3 NA TRBV7-3 NA TGTGCCGAAAACCGGGGGTTTTCCTCTAGAAACACCATATATTTT CAENRGFSSRNTIYF